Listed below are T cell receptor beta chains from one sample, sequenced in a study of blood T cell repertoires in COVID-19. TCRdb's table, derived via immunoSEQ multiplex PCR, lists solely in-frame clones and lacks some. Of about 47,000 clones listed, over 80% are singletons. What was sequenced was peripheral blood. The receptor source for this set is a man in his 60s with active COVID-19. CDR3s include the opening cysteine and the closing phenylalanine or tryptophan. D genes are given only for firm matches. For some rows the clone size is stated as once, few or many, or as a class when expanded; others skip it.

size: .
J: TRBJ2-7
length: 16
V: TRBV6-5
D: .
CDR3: CASSYGAYRTGYEQYF
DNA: TGTGCCAGCAGTTATGGGGCGTACAGGACCGGCTACGAGCAGTACTTC

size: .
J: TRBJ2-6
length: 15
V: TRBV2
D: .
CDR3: CASSVGGFGSNVLTF
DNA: TGTGCCAGCAGTGTTGGCGGGTTCGGGTCCAACGTCCTGACTTTC

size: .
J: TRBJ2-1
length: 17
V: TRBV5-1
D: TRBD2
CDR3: CASSTGTSANLYNEQFF
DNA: TGCGCCAGCAGCACTGGGACTAGCGCGAATCTCTACAATGAGCAGTTCTTC

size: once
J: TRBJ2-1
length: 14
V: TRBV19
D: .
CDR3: CASSIPGKNGEQFF
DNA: TGTGCCAGTAGTATCCCCGGGAAAAATGGGGAGCAGTTCTTC

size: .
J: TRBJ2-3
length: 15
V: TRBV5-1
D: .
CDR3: CASSSRETSTDTQYF
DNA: TGCGCCAGCAGCTCACGGGAGACTAGCACAGATACGCAGTATTTT

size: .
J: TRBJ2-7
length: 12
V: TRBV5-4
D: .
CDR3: CASSPGPSEQYF
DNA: TGTGCCAGCAGCCCAGGTCCCTCCGAGCAGTACTTC

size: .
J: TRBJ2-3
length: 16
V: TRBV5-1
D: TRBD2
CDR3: CASSLAPSGETDTQYF
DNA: TGCGCCAGCAGCTTGGCCCCTAGCGGGGAAACAGATACGCAGTATTTT

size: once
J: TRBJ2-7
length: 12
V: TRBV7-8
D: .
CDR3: CASSLRGGEQYF
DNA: TGTGCCAGCAGCTTAAGAGGGGGAGAGCAGTACTTC

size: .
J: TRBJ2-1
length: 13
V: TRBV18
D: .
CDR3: CASSQGRNNEQFF
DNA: TGTGCCAGCTCCCAGGGTCGGAACAATGAGCAGTTCTTC

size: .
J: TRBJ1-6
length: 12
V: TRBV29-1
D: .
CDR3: CSVREGDSPLHF
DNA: TGCAGCGTTAGGGAGGGTGATTCACCCCTCCACTTT

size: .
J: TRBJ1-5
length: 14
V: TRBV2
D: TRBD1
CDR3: CASRVGTGGEPQHF
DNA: TGTGCCAGCAGGGTAGGGACAGGGGGAGAGCCCCAGCATTTT

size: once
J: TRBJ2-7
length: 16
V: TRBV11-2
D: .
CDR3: CASSPLTGAGPTEQYF
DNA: TGTGCCAGCAGCCCCCTGACTGGGGCAGGCCCGACGGAGCAGTACTTC

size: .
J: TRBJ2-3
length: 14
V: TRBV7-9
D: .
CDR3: CASSLAGLTDTQYF
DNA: TGTGCCAGCAGCTTAGCGGGCCTCACAGATACGCAGTATTTT

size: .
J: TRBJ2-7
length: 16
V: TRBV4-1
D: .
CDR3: CASSQSARSSLYEQYF
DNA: TGCGCCAGCAGCCAATCGGCTAGGTCTAGTTTGTACGAGCAGTACTTC

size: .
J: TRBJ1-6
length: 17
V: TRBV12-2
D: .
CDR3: CASRLAPGTGKNSPLHF
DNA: TGTGCAAGTCGCTTGGCCCCGGGGACAGGGAAAAATTCACCCCTCCACTTT

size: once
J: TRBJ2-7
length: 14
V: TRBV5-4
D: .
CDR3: CASSPRGGIYEQYF
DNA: TGTGCCAGCAGCCCCCGAGGAGGGATCTACGAGCAGTACTTC

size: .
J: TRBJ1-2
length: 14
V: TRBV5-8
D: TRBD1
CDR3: CASSFRGRAYGYTF
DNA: TGTGCCAGCAGCTTCAGGGGGCGCGCCTATGGCTACACCTTC

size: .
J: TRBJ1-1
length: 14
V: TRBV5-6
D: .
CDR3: CASSLVFRNTEAFF
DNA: TGTGCCAGCAGCTTGGTCTTCAGGAACACTGAAGCTTTCTTT

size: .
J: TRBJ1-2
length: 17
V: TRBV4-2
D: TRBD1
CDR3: CASSQGDDRAPNYGYTF
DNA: TGTGCCAGCAGCCAAGGCGACGACAGGGCCCCGAACTATGGCTACACCTTC

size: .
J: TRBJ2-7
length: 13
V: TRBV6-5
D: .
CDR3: CASRGLSTYEQYF
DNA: TGTGCCAGCAGGGGACTCTCAACCTACGAGCAGTACTTC

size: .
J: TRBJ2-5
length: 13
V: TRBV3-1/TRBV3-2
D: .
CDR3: CASRPTGSETQYF
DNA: TGTGCCAGCAGACCAACAGGGTCAGAGACCCAGTACTTC

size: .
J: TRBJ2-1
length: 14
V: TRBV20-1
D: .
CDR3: CSASRGRIYNEQFF
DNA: TGCAGTGCTAGTCGCGGGCGGATTTACAATGAGCAGTTCTTC

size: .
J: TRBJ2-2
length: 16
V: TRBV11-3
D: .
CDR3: CASSLDGTLNTGELFF
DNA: TGTGCCAGCAGCTTAGACGGGACTCTTAACACCGGGGAGCTGTTTTTT

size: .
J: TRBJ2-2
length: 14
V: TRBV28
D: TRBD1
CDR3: CASRGQGYTGELFF
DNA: TGTGCCAGCAGAGGACAGGGGTACACCGGGGAGCTGTTTTTT

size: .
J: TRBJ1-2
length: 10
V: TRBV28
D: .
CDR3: CASLERGYTF
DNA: TGTGCCTCCCTTGAACGGGGCTACACCTTC

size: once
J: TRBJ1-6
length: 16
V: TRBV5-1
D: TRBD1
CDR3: CASSPRTGAGNSPLHF
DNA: TGCGCCAGCAGCCCGAGGACAGGGGCGGGGAATTCACCCCTCCACTTT

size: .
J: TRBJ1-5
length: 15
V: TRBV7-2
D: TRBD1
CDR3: CASSSRTGGDQPQHF
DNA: TGTGCCAGCAGCTCCCGGACAGGGGGCGATCAGCCCCAGCATTTT

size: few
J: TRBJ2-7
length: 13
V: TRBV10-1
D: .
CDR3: CASSEQTRSEQYF
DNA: TGCGCCAGCAGTGAGCAAACTAGATCCGAGCAGTACTTC

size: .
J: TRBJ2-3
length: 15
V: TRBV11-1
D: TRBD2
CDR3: CASSNAGGSTDTQYF
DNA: TGTGCCAGCAGCAACGCCGGGGGGAGCACAGATACGCAGTATTTT

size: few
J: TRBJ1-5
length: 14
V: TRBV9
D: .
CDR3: CASSVDGAGQPQHF
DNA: TGTGCCAGCAGCGTAGATGGGGCCGGGCAGCCCCAGCATTTT

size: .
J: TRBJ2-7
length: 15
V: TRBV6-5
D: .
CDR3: CASSRSGTRSYEQYF
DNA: TGTGCCAGCAGCCGTTCCGGGACAAGGTCCTACGAGCAGTACTTC

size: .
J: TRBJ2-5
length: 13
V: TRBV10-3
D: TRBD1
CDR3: CAIKGQSQETQYF
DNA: TGTGCCATCAAGGGACAGAGCCAAGAGACCCAGTACTTC

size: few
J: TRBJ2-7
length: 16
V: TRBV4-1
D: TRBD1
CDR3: CASSRPSGTGGNEQYF
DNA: TGCGCCAGCAGCCGACCCTCCGGGACAGGGGGCAACGAGCAGTACTTC

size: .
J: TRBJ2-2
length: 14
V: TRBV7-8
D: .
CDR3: CASSAGQWTGELFF
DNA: TGTGCCAGCAGCGCCGGACAATGGACCGGGGAGCTGTTTTTT

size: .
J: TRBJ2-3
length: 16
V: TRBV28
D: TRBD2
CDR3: CASSLGRTSGTDTQYF
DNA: TGTGCCAGCAGTTTAGGCAGGACTAGCGGCACAGATACGCAGTATTTT

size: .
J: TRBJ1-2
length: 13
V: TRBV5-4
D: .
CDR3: CASSLVQGTGYTF
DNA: TGTGCCAGCAGCTTAGTCCAGGGGACGGGCTACACCTTC

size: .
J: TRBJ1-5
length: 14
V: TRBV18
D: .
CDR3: CASSPRQGNQPQHF
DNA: TGTGCCAGCTCACCCCGGCAGGGTAATCAGCCCCAGCATTTT

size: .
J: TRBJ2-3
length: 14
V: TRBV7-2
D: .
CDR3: CASSYRQVTDTQYF
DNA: TGTGCCAGCAGCTACCGACAGGTCACAGATACGCAGTATTTT

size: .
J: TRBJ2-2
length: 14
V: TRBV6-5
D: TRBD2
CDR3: CASNLAGYTGELFF
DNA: TGTGCCAGCAATCTAGCGGGGTACACCGGGGAGCTGTTTTTT

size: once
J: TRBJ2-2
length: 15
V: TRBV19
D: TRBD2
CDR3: CASSRTSGRVGELFF
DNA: TGTGCCAGTAGCCGGACTAGCGGGAGGGTGGGGGAGCTGTTTTTT

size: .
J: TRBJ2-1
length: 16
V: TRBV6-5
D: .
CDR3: CASSYEGTNSYNEQFF
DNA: TGTGCCAGCAGTTACGAGGGGACAAATTCCTACAATGAGCAGTTCTTC

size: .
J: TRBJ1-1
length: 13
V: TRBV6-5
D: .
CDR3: CASSWGRATEAFF
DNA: TGTGCCAGCAGTTGGGGCAGGGCCACTGAAGCTTTCTTT

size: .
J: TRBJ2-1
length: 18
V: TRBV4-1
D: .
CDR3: CASSQVGSGETSYNEQFF
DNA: TGCGCCAGCAGCCAAGTAGGTAGCGGAGAAACCTCCTACAATGAGCAGTTCTTC

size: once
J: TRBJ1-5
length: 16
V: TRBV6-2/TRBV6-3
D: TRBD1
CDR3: CASSPPDRGFNQPQHF
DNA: TGTGCCAGCAGCCCACCTGACAGGGGCTTTAATCAGCCCCAGCATTTT

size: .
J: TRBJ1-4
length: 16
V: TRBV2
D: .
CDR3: CASSASARGTNEKLFF
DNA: TGTGCCAGCAGTGCTTCCGCAAGGGGCACTAATGAAAAACTGTTTTTT

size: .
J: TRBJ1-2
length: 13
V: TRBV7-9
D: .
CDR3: CASILSGTNGYTF
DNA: TGTGCCAGCATCTTAAGCGGGACAAATGGCTACACCTTC